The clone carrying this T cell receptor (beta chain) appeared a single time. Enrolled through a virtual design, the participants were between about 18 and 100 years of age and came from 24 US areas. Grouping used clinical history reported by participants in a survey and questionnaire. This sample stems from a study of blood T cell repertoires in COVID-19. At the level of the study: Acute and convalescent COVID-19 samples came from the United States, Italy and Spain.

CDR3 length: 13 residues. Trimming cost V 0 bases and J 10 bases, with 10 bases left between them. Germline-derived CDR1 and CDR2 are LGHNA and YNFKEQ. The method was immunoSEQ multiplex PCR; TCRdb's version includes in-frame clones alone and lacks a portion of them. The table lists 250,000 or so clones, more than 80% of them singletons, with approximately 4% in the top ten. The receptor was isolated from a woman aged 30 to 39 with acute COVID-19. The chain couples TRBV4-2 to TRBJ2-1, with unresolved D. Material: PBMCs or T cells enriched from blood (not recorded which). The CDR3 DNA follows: TGTGCCAGCAGCCAAGATTGGGCTCTAGAGCAGTTCTTC. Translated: CASSQDWALEQFF.